This T cell receptor (beta chain) was sequenced during a study of regulatory and conventional T cells in RAG deficiency. Between the trimmed V and J ends, which lost 8 bases and 0 bases, there was a span of 13 bases. CDR3 length: 14 residues. Germline V lookup: CDR1 MNHEY, CDR2 SVGAGI. As regards this clone: Its matching antigen is unknown.

Using immunoSEQ multiplex PCR, the repertoire was profiled, and TCRdb retains in-frame clones only, with some absent. The table lists 40,000 to 55,000 clones, 70% to 90% of them singletons. Points from the study as a whole: In Omenn syndrome, sorted "Tregs" may be peripherally activated cells. Patient subsets had shorter CDR3s; Omenn Treg-Tconv overlap exceeded 75%. Treg unique TCR beta sequences were around 100-fold fewer in Omenn syndrome and CID/AS patients than controls.

Blood CD4+ CD25-low CD127-high conventional T cells supplied the genomic DNA template. This sample also appeared in a second study, on regulatory T cells. That source reports: Primers: 52 TRBV forward and 13 TRBJ reverse.

V and J are TRBV6-5 and TRBJ1-2; TRBD1 might be the D (5 bases). Sequencing was done on a sample of CD4+ effector T cells sorted from blood. This sequence was found in a human donor in good health. For the CDR3, the DNA is TGTGCCAGCCATACCGGGGGGACTAACTATGGCTACACCTTC. It codes for CASHTGGTNYGYTF.